This T cell receptor beta chain was recorded in a study of long-term antiretroviral therapy in people with HIV. The CDR3 runs to 16 residues. Germline-derived CDR1 and CDR2 are LNHDA and SQIVND (reference sequence). V was clipped by 3 bases and J by 9 bases, with 18 bases between them. The cryopreserved samples used held roughly 0.95-10 million PBMC prior to extraction of DNA. This clone has only a few counts. A v3.0 immunoSEQ assay was performed at survey level. Here immunoSEQ multiplex PCR was the method, and the copy in TCRdb shows in-frame clones only, minus some. The data contain about 25,000 clones, approximately 77% of them seen just once; the ten biggest clones take up 5.7%.

The source was unsorted PBMCs, collected 4.4 years after starting antiretroviral therapy. The chain carries TRBV19 and TRBJ1-6, with D maybe TRBD1 (5 bases). The sequence derives from a man aged 30 to 45 with HIV. CDR3: CASSISSRGIPSPLHF. The CDR3 coding sequence is TGTGCCAGTAGTATCAGTTCTCGGGGCATTCCTTCACCCCTCCACTTT.